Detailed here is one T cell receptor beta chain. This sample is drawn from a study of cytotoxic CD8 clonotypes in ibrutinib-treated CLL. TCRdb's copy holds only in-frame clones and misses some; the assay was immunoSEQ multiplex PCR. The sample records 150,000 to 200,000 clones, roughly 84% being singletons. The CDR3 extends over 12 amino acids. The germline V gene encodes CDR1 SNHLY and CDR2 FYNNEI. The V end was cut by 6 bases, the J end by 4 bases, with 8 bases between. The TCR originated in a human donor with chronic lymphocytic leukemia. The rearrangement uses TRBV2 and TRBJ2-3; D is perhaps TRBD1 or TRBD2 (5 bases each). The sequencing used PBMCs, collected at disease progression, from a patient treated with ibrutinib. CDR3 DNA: TGTGCCAGCAGGGGGGTTTCAGATACGCAGTATTTT. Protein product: CASRGVSDTQYF.